The source of this T cell receptor (beta chain) is a study of blood T cell repertoires in COVID-19. Across the whole study: Sites in the United States, Italy and Spain provided acute and convalescent COVID-19 samples.

The CDR3 totals 13 residues. Trimming took 1 base from V and 5 from J, leaving 6 bases between them. Germline loops: CDR1 SGHNT, CDR2 YENEEA. Sequenced by immunoSEQ multiplex PCR; TCRdb stores in-frame clones only, minus some. The table lists fewer than 200,000 clones, roughly 84% of them singletons. The origin of this receptor is a man aged 55 to 70 who had recovered from COVID-19. This chain joins TRBV11-3 and TRBJ2-1; D gene ambiguous. Sequenced sample: PBMCs or T cells enriched from blood (not recorded which). CDR3 region: CASSLGLHNEQFF. The DNA for the CDR3 is TGTGCCAGCAGCTTAGGGCTCCACAATGAGCAGTTCTTC.